One and the same sample provided the 20 T cell receptor beta chains below, sequenced in a study of T cells in Graves' hyperthyroidism and ophthalmopathy. TCR beta CDR3 regions were amplified from RNA transcripts. With the HTBI primer set, the TCR CDR3 went through a first round of RT-PCR. Using its own MiXCR run on the multiplex PCR reads, TCRdb lists one record per CDR3 protein. This sample yields roughly 330,000 distinct CDR3 sequences, of which around 17% are seen a single time; roughly 31% belongs to the top ten. The sample comprised blood. All receptors derive from a man aged 25-45 years with Graves' hyperthyroidism.

The chain couples TRBV24-1 to TRBJ2-1; maybe TRBD2 (5 bases). Trimming pared 9 bases from V and 6 bases from J, leaving 14 bases between. The CDR3 is 13 residues long. Germline-derived CDR1 and CDR2 are KGHDR and SFDVKD. The CDR3 DNA sequence: TGTGCCACCCGGGAAGCTAGCCGCAATGAGCAGTTCTTC. Its protein is CATREASRNEQFF.

With regard to this clonotype: At one end the junction does not follow the germline gene, possibly because of a read error. V gene TRBV7-8 combines with J gene TRBJ1-4; no reliable D call. Germline V lookup: CDR1 SGHVS, CDR2 FQNEAQ. The CDR3 contains 18 residues. CDR3 DNA sequence: TGTGCCAGCAGCTTTGACCCCAGGACGGGCGCAACTAATGGAAAACTGTTTTTT. This encodes CASSFDPRTGATNGKLFF.

V and J are TRBV12-3 or TRBV12-4 and TRBJ1-2, with D perhaps matching TRBD1 (6 bases). The CDR3 runs 13 residues. V lost 6 bases and J lost 8, with 16 bases in between. The CDR3 DNA reads as TGTGCCAGCAGACCGTTGGGGGGCGAAGGCTACACCTTC. This encodes CASRPLGGEGYTF.

The sample holds many counts of this clonotype. The chain has TRBV28 and TRBJ2-3, with 12 bases fitting TRBD2. V dropped 6 bases and J dropped 5; count of bases not matched to a gene: 9. Looked up from germline, CDR1 is MDHEN and CDR2 is SYDVKM. The CDR3 has 16 residues. DNA of the CDR3: TGTGCCAGCAGAACACTAGCGGGAGGCCGTATAGATACGCAGTATTTT. This translates into CASRTLAGGRIDTQYF.

Ten or more counts support this clonotype. This sequence joins TRBV3-1 and TRBJ1-1; D gene uncertain. Trimming left V 1 base short and J 4 bases short, with 16 bases between. The CDR3 length is 16 residues. Germline-derived CDR1 and CDR2 are LGHDT and YNNKEL (reference sequence). Here the CDR3 reads CASSQVVDGGSTEAFF. CDR3 nucleotides: TGTGCCAGCAGCCAAGTTGTCGACGGAGGGAGCACTGAAGCTTTCTTT.

This clonotype was seen a handful of times. This chain connects TRBV9 to TRBJ1-3, with TRBD1 as a possible D gene (5 bases). With 0 bases removed from V and 0 bases from J, the gap between germline ends came to 10 bases. The CDR3 runs 16 residues. Looked up from germline, CDR1 is SGDLS and CDR2 is YYNGEE. CDR3 in amino acids: CASSVGRASSGNTIYF. The CDR3 coding sequence is TGTGCCAGCAGCGTAGGCAGGGCAAGCTCTGGAAACACCATATATTTT.

The chain carries TRBV12-3 or TRBV12-4 and TRBJ2-2; 8 bases fit TRBD2. The junction had 2 bases not matched to a gene; V was cut back by 2 bases and J by 6 bases. This CDR3 spans 14 amino acids. The CDR3 loop is CASSLREGPGELFF. The CDR3 DNA follows: TGTGCCAGCAGTTTACGGGAGGGCCCCGGGGAGCTGTTTTTT.

The V call is TRBV6-5, the J call TRBJ2-6; TRBD1 agrees at 7 bases. Germline V gives CDR1 MNHEY, CDR2 SVGAGI. The CDR3 is made up of 18 amino acids. V was clipped by 2 bases and J by 1 base; unmatched bases: 8. CDR3 sequence: CASSYQTIQGSGANVLTF. The CDR3 DNA reads as TGTGCCAGCAGTTACCAAACGATACAGGGGTCTGGGGCCAACGTCCTGACTTTC.

This chain links TRBV2 with TRBJ1-5, with a weak D call TRBD1 (6 bases). The CDR3 runs to 16 residues. V was cut by 5 bases and J by 2 bases, with 16 bases left in between. Germline CDR1 reads SNHLY; CDR2 reads FYNNEI. This CDR3 is CASSPTGWQGNQPQHF. The CDR3 DNA sequence: TGTGCCAGCAGTCCCACAGGGTGGCAGGGCAATCAGCCCCAGCATTTT.

There are many counts of this clonotype. The chain is built from TRBV30 and TRBJ2-3; perhaps TRBD2 as D (5 bases). Trimming pared 4 bases from V and 8 bases from J, leaving 19 bases between. The CDR3 extends over 14 amino acids. The germline gives CDR1 GTSNPN, CDR2 SVGIG (reference sequence). The chain's CDR3 is CAWTRGAPTGTQYF. CDR3 DNA: TGTGCCTGGACCCGGGGAGCACCCACGGGTACGCAGTATTTT.

The chain links TRBV2 to TRBJ2-3; perhaps TRBD1 as D (5 bases). V gave up 4 bases and J gave up 6 bases, with 20 bases separating them. The CDR3 totals 16 residues. Germline-derived CDR1 and CDR2 are SNHLY and FYNNEI. The CDR3 loop is CASSVYGQGERDTQYF. The DNA of the CDR3 is TGTGCCAGCAGTGTATATGGCCAGGGTGAACGCGATACGCAGTATTTT.

This clonotype was found many times. V and J are TRBV9 and TRBJ1-1; D remains ambiguous. The CDR3 covers 13 residues. V was cut by 0 bases and J by 2 bases, with 5 bases left in between. Germline CDR1 and CDR2: SGDLS and YYNGEE. The CDR3, as DNA: TGTGCCAGCAGCGTAGACCATAACACTGAAGCTTTCTTT. It specifies CASSVDHNTEAFF. The entire variable domain, with the rest obtained from reference TRBV9 and TRBJ1-1, is as follows: DSGVTQTPKHLITATGQRVTLRCSPRSGDLSVYWYQQSLDQGLQFLIQYYNGEERAKGNILERFSAQQFPDLHSELNLSSLELGDSALYFCASSVDHNTEAFFGQGTRLTVV.

This clonotype has a count of ten or more. This chain links TRBV12-3 or TRBV12-4 with TRBJ1-2; no clear D gene. Trimming left V 2 bases short and J 5 bases short, with 6 bases between. This CDR3 contains 12 residues. This chain's CDR3 is CASSLLTYGYTF. CDR3 in DNA: TGTGCCAGCAGTTTATTGACTTATGGCTACACCTTC.

This clonotype was seen many times. V usage is TRBV30 and J usage is TRBJ2-7, with D unresolved. Trimming cost V 4 bases and J 6 bases, with 10 bases left between them. The germline V gene encodes CDR1 GTSNPN and CDR2 SVGIG (reference sequence). The CDR3 contains 11 residues. The CDR3 loop reads CAWTRMGEQYF. The CDR3 coding sequence is TGTGCCTGGACGAGGATGGGCGAGCAGTACTTC.

The sample holds many counts of this clonotype. The chain uses TRBV5-1 and TRBJ1-1; the match to TRBD1 covers 7 bases. CDR3 length: 15 residues. Germline V gene data show CDR1 as SGHRS and CDR2 as YFSETQ. V lost 3 bases to trimming and J lost 4 bases; unmatched junction nucleotides: 9. The CDR3 loop reads CASSSGTAESTEAFF. Written as DNA, the CDR3 is TGCGCCAGCAGCTCCGGGACAGCGGAGTCCACTGAAGCTTTCTTT. Supplemented by reference TRBV5-1 and TRBJ1-1, the full variable domain reads KAGVTQTPRYLIKTRGQQVTLSCSPISGHRSVSWYQQTPGQGLQFLFEYFSETQRNKGNFPGRFSGRQFSNSRSEMNVSTLELGDSALYLCASSSGTAESTEAFFGQGTRLTVV.

The CDR3 spells CASSVSGQGGYTF. CDR3 nucleotides: TGTGCCAGTAGTGTCAGCGGACAGGGAGGCTACACCTTC. The chain couples TRBV19 to TRBJ1-2, with 8 bases matching TRBD1. The CDR3 has 13 amino acids. From germline, CDR1 is LNHDA and CDR2 SQIVND (reference sequence). V lost 5 bases to trimming and J lost 8 bases; unmatched junction nucleotides: 7.

This clonotype has a count of ten or more. The V call is TRBV6-1, the J call TRBJ1-2, with a weak D call TRBD1 (5 bases). V dropped 7 bases and J dropped 4 bases, with 16 bases sitting between them. The germline V gene encodes CDR1 MNHNS and CDR2 SASEGT. CDR3 length: 14 residues. The CDR3 DNA follows: TGTGCCAGCACCAACGGGCGGGGCCTCTATGGCTACACCTTC. Translation gives CASTNGRGLYGYTF.

V gene TRBV5-6 combines with J gene TRBJ2-3, with D perhaps TRBD2 (6 bases). V was cut by 4 bases and J by 4 bases, with 10 bases left in between. This CDR3 contains 13 residues. Looked up from germline, CDR1 is SGHDT and CDR2 is YYEEEE. In DNA form, the CDR3 reads TGTGCCAGCAGCCGGGGGTGGGCAGATACGCAGTATTTT. Translation gives CASSRGWADTQYF.

By sample fraction, this clonotype is medium-sized (0.01 to 0.1%). J is TRBJ2-1 and V is TRBV18; D is unclear. The CDR3 has 13 amino acids. CDR1 KGHSH and CDR2 LQKENI come from the germline V gene. V lost 4 bases, J lost 7 bases, and 11 bases lay in between. The CDR3 loop is CASSREVANEQFF. In DNA form, the CDR3 reads TGTGCCAGCTCACGTGAAGTGGCGAATGAGCAGTTCTTC.

This clonotype occurred a few times. The chain couples TRBV15 to TRBJ2-4; D is undetermined. The CDR3 is 15 amino acids. Trimming shortened V by 0 bases and J by 0 bases, and 6 bases separated the two germline ends. Germline V gives CDR1 LNHNV, CDR2 YYDKDF (reference sequence). The CDR3: CATSRDWIAKNIQYF. The CDR3 DNA sequence: TGTGCCACCAGCAGAGATTGGATAGCCAAAAACATTCAGTACTTC.